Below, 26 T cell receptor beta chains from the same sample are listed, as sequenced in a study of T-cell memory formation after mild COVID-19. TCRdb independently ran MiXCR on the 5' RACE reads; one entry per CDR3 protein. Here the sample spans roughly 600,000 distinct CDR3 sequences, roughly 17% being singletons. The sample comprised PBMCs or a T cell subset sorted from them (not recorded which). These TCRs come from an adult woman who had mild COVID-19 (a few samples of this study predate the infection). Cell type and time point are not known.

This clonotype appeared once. CDR3 coding DNA: TGTGCCAGCAGTCCCGGGACAGGGAAAGCCTACGAGCAGTACTTC. Translating gives CASSPGTGKAYEQYF. The chain employs TRBV6-6 and TRBJ2-7, with 9 bases matching TRBD1. Germline V gene lookup returns CDR1 MNHNY and CDR2 SVGAGI (reference sequence). Trimming cost V 5 bases and J 2 bases; bases outside gene matches: 7. The CDR3 has 15 residues.

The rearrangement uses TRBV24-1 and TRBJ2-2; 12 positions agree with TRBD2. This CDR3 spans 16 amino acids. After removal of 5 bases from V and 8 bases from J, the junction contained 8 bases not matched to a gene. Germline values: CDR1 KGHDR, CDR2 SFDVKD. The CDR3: CATSGRLAGEFGELFF. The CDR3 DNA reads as TGTGCCACCAGTGGCCGACTAGCGGGAGAATTTGGGGAGCTGTTTTTT.

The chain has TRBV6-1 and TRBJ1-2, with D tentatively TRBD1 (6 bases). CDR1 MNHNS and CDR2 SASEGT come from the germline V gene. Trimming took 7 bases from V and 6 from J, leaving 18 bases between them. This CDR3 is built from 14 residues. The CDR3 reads CASTTTGLPDGYTF. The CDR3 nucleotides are TGTGCCAGCACCACGACAGGCCTTCCGGATGGCTACACCTTC.

The CDR3 DNA follows: TGCGCCAGCAGCCAAGATACGACAGGGGGCGGGATAAAGAACACCGGGGAGCTGTTTTTT. It codes for CASSQDTTGGGIKNTGELFF. The J gene is TRBJ2-2, the V gene TRBV4-3; TRBD1 agrees at 10 bases. The ends lost 0 bases at V and 1 base at J; junction bases unmatched: 11. The CDR3 spans 20 residues. From germline, CDR1 is LGHNA and CDR2 YSLEER.

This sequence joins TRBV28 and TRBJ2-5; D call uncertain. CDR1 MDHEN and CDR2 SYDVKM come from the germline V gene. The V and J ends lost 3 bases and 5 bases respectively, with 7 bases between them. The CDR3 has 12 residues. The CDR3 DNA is TGTGCCAGCAGTTTTGTCAGGGAGACCCAGTACTTC. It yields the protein CASSFVRETQYF. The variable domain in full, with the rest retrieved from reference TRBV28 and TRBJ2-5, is DVKVTQSSRYLVKRTGEKVFLECVQDMDHENMFWYRQDPGLGLRLIYFSYDVKMKEKGDIPEGYSVSREKKERFSLILESASTNQTSMYLCASSFVRETQYFGPGTRLLVL.

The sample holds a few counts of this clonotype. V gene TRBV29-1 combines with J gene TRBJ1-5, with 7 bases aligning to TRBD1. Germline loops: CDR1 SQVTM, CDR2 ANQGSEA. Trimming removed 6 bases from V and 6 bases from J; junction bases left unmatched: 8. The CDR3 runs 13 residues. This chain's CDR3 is CSVRDSYLQPQHF. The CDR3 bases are TGCAGCGTACGGGACAGCTACCTTCAGCCCCAGCATTTT.

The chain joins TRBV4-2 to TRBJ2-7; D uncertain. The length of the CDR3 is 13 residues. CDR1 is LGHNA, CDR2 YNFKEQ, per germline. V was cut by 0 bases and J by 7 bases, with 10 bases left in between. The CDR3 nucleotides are TGTGCCAGCAGCCAAGATTATGGATGGGAGCAGTACTTC. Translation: CASSQDYGWEQYF.

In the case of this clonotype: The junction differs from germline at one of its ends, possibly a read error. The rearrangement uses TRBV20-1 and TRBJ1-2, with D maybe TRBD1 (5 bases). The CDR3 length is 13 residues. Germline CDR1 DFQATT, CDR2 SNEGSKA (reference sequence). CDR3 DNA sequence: TGCAGTGCTAGAGAAGAGGGGAACTATGGCTTCACCTTC. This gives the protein CSAREEGNYGFTF.

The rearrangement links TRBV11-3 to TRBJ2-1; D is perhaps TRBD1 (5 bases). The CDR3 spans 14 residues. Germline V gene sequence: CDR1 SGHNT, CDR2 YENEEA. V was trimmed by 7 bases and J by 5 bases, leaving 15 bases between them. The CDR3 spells CASIEGAWNNEQFF. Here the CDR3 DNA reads TGTGCCAGCATCGAAGGGGCATGGAACAATGAGCAGTTCTTC. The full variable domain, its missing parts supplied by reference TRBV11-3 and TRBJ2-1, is EAGVVQSPRYKIIEKKQPVAFWCNPISGHNTLYWYLQNLGQGPELLIRYENEEAVDDSQLPKDRFSAERLKGVDSTLKIQPAELGDSAVYLCASIEGAWNNEQFFGPGTRLTVL.

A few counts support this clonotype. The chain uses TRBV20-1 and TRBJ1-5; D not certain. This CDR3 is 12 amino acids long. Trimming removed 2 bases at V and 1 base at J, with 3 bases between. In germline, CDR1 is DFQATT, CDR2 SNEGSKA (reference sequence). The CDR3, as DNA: TGCAGTGCTAGAAGGAGCAATCAGCCCCAGCATTTT. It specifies CSARRSNQPQHF.

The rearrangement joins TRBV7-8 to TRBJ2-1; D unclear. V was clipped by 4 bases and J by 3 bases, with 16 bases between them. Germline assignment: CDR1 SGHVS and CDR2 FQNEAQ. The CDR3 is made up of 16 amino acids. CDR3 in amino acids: CASSSDRPTLYNEQFF. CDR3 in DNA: TGTGCCAGCAGCTCCGATCGGCCGACACTCTACAATGAGCAGTTCTTC.

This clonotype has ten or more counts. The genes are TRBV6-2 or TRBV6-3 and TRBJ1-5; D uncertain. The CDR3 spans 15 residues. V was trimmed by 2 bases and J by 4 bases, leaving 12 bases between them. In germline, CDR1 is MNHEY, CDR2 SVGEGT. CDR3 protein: CASSYDSTPNQPQHF. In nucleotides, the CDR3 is TGTGCCAGCAGTTACGACTCTACCCCGAATCAGCCCCAGCATTTT.

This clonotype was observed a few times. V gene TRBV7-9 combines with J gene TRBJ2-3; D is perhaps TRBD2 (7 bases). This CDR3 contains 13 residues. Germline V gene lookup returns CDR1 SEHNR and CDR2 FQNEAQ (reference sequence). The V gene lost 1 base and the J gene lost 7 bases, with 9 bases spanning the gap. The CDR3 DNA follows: TGTGCCAGCAGCTTAGAGGGGGGGAATACGCAGTATTTT. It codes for CASSLEGGNTQYF.

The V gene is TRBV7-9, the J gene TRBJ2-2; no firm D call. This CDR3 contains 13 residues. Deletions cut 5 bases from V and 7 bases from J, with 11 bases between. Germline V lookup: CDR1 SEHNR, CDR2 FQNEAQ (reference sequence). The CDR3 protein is CASSLREGGELFF. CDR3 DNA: TGTGCCAGCAGCCTTAGGGAAGGCGGGGAGCTGTTTTTT. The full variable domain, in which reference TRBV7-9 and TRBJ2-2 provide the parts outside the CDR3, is DTGVSQNPRHKITKRGQNVTFRCDPISEHNRLYWYRQTLGQGPEFLTYFQNEAQLEKSRLLSDRFSAERPKGSFSTLEIQRTEQGDSAMYLCASSLREGGELFFGEGSRLTVL.

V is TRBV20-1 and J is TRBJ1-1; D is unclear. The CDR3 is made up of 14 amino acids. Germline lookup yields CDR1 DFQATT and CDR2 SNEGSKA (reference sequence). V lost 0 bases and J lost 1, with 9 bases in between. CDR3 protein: CSARDGSSNTEAFF. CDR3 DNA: TGCAGTGCTAGAGACGGGTCGTCGAACACTGAAGCTTTCTTT.

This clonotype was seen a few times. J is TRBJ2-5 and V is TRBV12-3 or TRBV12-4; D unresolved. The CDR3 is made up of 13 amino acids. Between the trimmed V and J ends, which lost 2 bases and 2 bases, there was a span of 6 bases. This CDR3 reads CASSLLLQETQYF. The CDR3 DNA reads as TGTGCCAGCAGTTTACTACTACAAGAGACCCAGTACTTC.

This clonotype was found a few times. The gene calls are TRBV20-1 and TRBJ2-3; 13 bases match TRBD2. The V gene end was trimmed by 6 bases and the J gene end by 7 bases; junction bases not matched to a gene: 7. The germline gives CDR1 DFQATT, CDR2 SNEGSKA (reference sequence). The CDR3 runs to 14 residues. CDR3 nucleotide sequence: TGCAGTGCGAGTACTAGCGGGAGGGCGAATACGCAGTATTTT. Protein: CSASTSGRANTQYF.

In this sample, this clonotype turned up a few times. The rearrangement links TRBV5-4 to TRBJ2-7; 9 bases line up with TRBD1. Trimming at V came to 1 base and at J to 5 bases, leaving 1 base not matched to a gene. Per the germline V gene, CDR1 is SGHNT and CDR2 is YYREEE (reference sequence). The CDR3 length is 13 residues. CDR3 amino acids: CASSLTGGDEQYF. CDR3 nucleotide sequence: TGTGCCAGCAGCTTGACAGGGGGCGACGAGCAGTACTTC.

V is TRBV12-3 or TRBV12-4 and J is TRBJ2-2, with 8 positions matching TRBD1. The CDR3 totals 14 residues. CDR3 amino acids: CATDTGGGTGELFF. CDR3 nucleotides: TGTGCAACCGATACAGGGGGAGGAACCGGGGAGCTGTTTTTT.

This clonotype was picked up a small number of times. CDR3 coding DNA: TGTGCCAGCAGCTCCCCCGGGGGTGGAGATACGCAGTATTTT. Protein: CASSSPGGGDTQYF. The chain carries TRBV7-2 and TRBJ2-3; possible D gene TRBD2, 6 bases. The germline V gene has CDR1 SGHTA and CDR2 FQGNSA. V lost 4 bases and J lost 5, with 13 bases in between. CDR3 length: 14 amino acids. Together with reference TRBV7-2 and TRBJ2-3, the CDR3 gives the full variable domain: GAGVSQSPSNKVTEKGKDVELRCDPISGHTALYWYRQSLGQGLEFLIYFQGNSAPDKSGLPSDRFSAERTGGSVSTLTIQRTQQEDSAVYLCASSSPGGGDTQYFGPGTRLTVL.

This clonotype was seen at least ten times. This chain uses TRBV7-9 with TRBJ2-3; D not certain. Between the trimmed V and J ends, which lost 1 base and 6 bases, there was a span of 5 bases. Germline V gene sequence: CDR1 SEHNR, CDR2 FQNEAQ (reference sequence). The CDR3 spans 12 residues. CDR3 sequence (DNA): TGTGCCAGCAGCTTAGTGCGGGATACGCAGTATTTT. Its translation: CASSLVRDTQYF.

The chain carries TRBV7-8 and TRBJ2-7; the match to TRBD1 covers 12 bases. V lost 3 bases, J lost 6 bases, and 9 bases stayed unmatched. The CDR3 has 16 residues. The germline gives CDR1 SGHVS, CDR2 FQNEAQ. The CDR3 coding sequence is TGTGCCAGCAGCTTGACCCGGGACAGGGGGCATATCGAGCAGTACTTC. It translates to CASSLTRDRGHIEQYF.

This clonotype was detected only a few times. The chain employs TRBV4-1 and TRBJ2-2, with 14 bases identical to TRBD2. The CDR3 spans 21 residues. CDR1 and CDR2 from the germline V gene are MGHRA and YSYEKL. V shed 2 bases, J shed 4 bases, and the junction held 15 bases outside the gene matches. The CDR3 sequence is CASSQKGLAGEPSSGTGELFF. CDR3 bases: TGCGCCAGCAGCCAAAAGGGACTAGCGGGGGAACCGTCCTCGGGCACCGGGGAGCTGTTTTTT.

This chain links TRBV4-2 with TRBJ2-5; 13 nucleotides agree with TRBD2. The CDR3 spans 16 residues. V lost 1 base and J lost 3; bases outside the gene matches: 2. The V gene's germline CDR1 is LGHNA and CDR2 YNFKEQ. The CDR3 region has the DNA TGTGCCAGCAGCCAAGCAGGGACTAGCGGGAAAGAGACCCAGTACTTC. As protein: CASSQAGTSGKETQYF.

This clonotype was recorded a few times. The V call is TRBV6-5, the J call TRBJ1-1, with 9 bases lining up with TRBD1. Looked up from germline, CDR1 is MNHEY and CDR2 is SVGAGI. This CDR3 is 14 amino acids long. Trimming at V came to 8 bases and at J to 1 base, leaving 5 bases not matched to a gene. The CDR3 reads CASGWGQGNTEAFF. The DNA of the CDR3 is TGTGCCAGCGGGTGGGGACAGGGGAACACTGAAGCTTTCTTT.

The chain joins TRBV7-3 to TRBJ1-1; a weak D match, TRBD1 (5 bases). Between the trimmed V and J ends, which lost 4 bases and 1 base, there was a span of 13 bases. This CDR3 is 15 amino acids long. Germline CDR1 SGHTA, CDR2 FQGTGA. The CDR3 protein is CASSSPGTGNTEAFF. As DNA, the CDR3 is TGTGCCAGCAGCTCCCCCGGGACGGGGAACACTGAAGCTTTCTTT.